One and the same sample provided the 23 T cell receptor beta chains below, sequenced in a study of blood T cell repertoires in COVID-19. Here immunoSEQ multiplex PCR was the method, and the copy in TCRdb shows in-frame clones only, minus some. The sample carries 390,000 or so clones, roughly four fifths recorded once. Sequencing used PBMCs or T cells enriched from blood (not recorded which). These receptors came from a woman between 50 and 59 years old who had recovered from COVID-19.

V is TRBV5-1 and J is TRBJ2-3; D is unclear. The CDR3 is 13 amino acids. Per the germline V gene, CDR1 is SGHRS and CDR2 is YFSETQ. V shed 0 bases and J shed 2 bases, with 4 bases lying between them. CDR3 nucleotides: TGCGCCAGCAGCTTGGCTTTCACAGATACGCAGTATTTT. This codes for CASSLAFTDTQYF.

In this sample, this clone turned up a few times. The V gene is TRBV5-1, the J gene TRBJ1-1; the D gene is possibly TRBD1 (5 bases). The CDR3 consists of 16 residues. The V gene lost 0 bases and the J gene lost 0 bases, with 12 bases spanning the gap. Germline CDR1 SGHRS, CDR2 YFSETQ. In DNA, the CDR3 is TGCGCCAGCAGCTTGGTAGGGGAGGGATTGAACACTGAAGCTTTCTTT. Translated, it gives CASSLVGEGLNTEAFF. Filled out from reference TRBV5-1 and TRBJ1-1, the complete variable domain reads KAGVTQTPRYLIKTRGQQVTLSCSPISGHRSVSWYQQTPGQGLQFLFEYFSETQRNKGNFPGRFSGRQFSNSRSEMNVSTLELGDSALYLCASSLVGEGLNTEAFFGQGTRLTVV.

V is TRBV6-6 and J is TRBJ1-2; TRBD1 agrees at 9 bases. The CDR3 has 15 residues. Unmatched junction bases numbered 7, after V lost 5 bases and J lost 3 bases. Germline-derived CDR1 and CDR2 are MNHNY and SVGAGI (reference sequence). CDR3 protein: CASSVQQGADYGYTF. The CDR3 region has the DNA TGTGCCAGCAGTGTTCAACAGGGGGCGGACTATGGCTACACCTTC.

This clone has just one count. The V call is TRBV7-8, the J call TRBJ2-5, with D tentatively TRBD2 (5 bases). The V and J ends lost 3 bases and 7 bases respectively, with 12 bases between them. Germline V gene lookup returns CDR1 SGHVS and CDR2 FQNEAQ. This CDR3 has 13 amino acids. The CDR3 protein is CASSFGHAGTQYF. CDR3 nucleotide sequence: TGTGCCAGCAGCTTTGGCCACGCGGGGACCCAGTACTTC.

Only one count was recorded for this clone. V is TRBV11-3 and J is TRBJ2-6, with 7 bases identical to TRBD1. Germline-derived CDR1 and CDR2 are SGHNT and YENEEA. The CDR3 is 20 amino acids. V lost 2 bases, J lost 0 bases, and 13 bases stayed unmatched. CDR3: CASSLLRLRQGRSGANVLTF. The CDR3 DNA sequence: TGTGCCAGCAGCTTACTCCGCCTTAGACAGGGACGCTCTGGGGCCAACGTCCTGACTTTC.

The chain is built from TRBV3-1 (or the pseudogene TRBV3-2) and TRBJ1-2; D perhaps matches TRBD1 (6 bases). V was clipped by 4 bases and J by 4 bases, with 16 bases between them. This CDR3 is built from 15 residues. From germline, CDR1 is LGHDT and CDR2 YNNKEL (reference sequence). This CDR3 is CASSPSGQLFYGYTF. CDR3 nucleotide sequence: TGTGCCAGCAGCCCCTCCGGACAGCTATTCTATGGCTACACCTTC.

The chain links TRBV6-1 to TRBJ2-7; possibly TRBD2 for D (5 bases). The CDR3 consists of 15 residues. Germline CDR1 and CDR2: MNHNS and SASEGT. Trimming shortened V by 3 bases and J by 2 bases, and 14 bases separated the two germline ends. CDR3 DNA sequence: TGTGCCAGCAGTGAGGGCCCTAGCCCGACCTACGAGCAGTACTTC. Its protein product is CASSEGPSPTYEQYF.

This sequence joins TRBV7-2 and TRBJ1-6, with D unresolved. The germline CDR1 and CDR2 sequences are SGHTA and FQGNSA. The V end lost 8 bases, the J end lost 6 bases, and 11 bases lay between the germline ends. The CDR3 is made up of 13 amino acids. This chain's CDR3 is CASHGERNSPLHF. The CDR3 region has the DNA TGTGCCAGCCACGGGGAGCGTAATTCACCCCTCCACTTT.

The rearrangement uses TRBV7-2 and TRBJ2-7; tentative D call: TRBD2 (6 bases). The CDR3 loop spans 14 amino acids. With 2 bases removed from V and 4 bases from J, the gap between germline ends came to 12 bases. In germline, CDR1 is SGHTA, CDR2 FQGNSA. CDR3 DNA sequence: TGTGCCAGCAGCTTATATCCGGGGGAGTACGAGCAGTACTTC. This gives the protein CASSLYPGEYEQYF.

The V call is TRBV7-2, the J call TRBJ1-2; tentative D call: TRBD1 (6 bases). V gave up 0 bases and J gave up 3 bases, with 14 bases separating them. Germline V gene data show CDR1 as SGHTA and CDR2 as FQGNSA. The CDR3 has 16 amino acids. This CDR3 reads CASSLAVLSGDYGYTF. Here the CDR3 DNA reads TGTGCCAGCAGCTTAGCGGTTTTGTCAGGGGACTATGGCTACACCTTC. Looking up the rest from reference TRBV7-2 and TRBJ1-2 gives the full variable domain: GAGVSQSPSNKVTEKGKDVELRCDPISGHTALYWYRQSLGQGLEFLIYFQGNSAPDKSGLPSDRFSAERTGGSVSTLTIQRTQQEDSAVYLCASSLAVLSGDYGYTFGSGTRLTVV.

The sample holds a few counts of this clone. V and J are TRBV4-1 and TRBJ2-7, with TRBD2 matching 13 bases. Germline CDR1 is MGHRA and CDR2 is YSYEKL. The CDR3 has 17 amino acids. V was clipped by 2 bases and J by 2 bases; unmatched bases: 6. CDR3 region: CASSQLPGTSGTYEQYF. In DNA, the CDR3 is TGCGCCAGCAGCCAATTACCCGGGACTAGCGGGACCTACGAGCAGTACTTC.

This clone came up a few times. The chain carries TRBV6-2 or TRBV6-3 and TRBJ2-3, with a possible D match to TRBD2 (7 bases). This CDR3 has 15 amino acids. V was trimmed by 5 bases and J by 4 bases, leaving 16 bases between them. Per germline, CDR1 MNHEY and CDR2 SVGEGT. The CDR3 DNA reads as TGTGCCAGCAGTCCGGGGGGCCGGCGGGCAGATACGCAGTATTTT. Translated, it gives CASSPGGRRADTQYF.

The genes are TRBV4-1 and TRBJ1-2; 11 bases agree with TRBD1. V shed 4 bases and J 3 bases; nucleotides not matched to a gene: 7. Germline CDR1 is MGHRA and CDR2 is YSYEKL. This CDR3 spans 16 amino acids. CDR3 sequence reads: CASSRTPGQGDYGYTF. CDR3 bases: TGCGCCAGCAGCCGAACCCCGGGACAGGGGGACTATGGCTACACCTTC.

The table lists this clone with a few counts. This chain uses TRBV30 with TRBJ1-1; D ambiguous. V was pared by 1 base and J by 0 bases, with 6 bases between. The CDR3 loop spans 13 amino acids. Germline V gives CDR1 GTSNPN, CDR2 SVGIG (reference sequence). CDR3 bases: TGTGCCTGGAGTGACACCCTGAACACTGAAGCTTTCTTT. It yields the protein CAWSDTLNTEAFF.

This chain joins TRBV7-8 and TRBJ2-5; D gene unclear. CDR1 and CDR2 (germline): SGHVS, FQNEAQ. The CDR3 runs 15 residues. V gave up 1 base and J gave up 2 bases, with 11 bases separating them. CDR3 region: CASSLGDKTQETQYF. As DNA, the CDR3 is TGTGCCAGCAGCTTAGGTGACAAGACACAAGAGACCCAGTACTTC.

The V gene is TRBV3-1 (or the pseudogene TRBV3-2), the J gene TRBJ1-2, with a weak D call TRBD1 (5 bases). The germline V gene has CDR1 LGHDT and CDR2 YNNKEL (reference sequence). This CDR3 region has 14 residues. V was cut by 3 bases and J by 8 bases, with 16 bases left in between. The CDR3 DNA sequence: TGTGCCAGCAGCCAGCGGCAGGGCGCGGGGGGCTACACCTTC. It yields the protein CASSQRQGAGGYTF.

The V call is TRBV2, the J call TRBJ1-3, with a tentative D call TRBD1 (5 bases). V was clipped by 7 bases and J by 3 bases, with 10 bases between them. Germline CDR1 is SNHLY and CDR2 is FYNNEI. The CDR3 loop spans 13 amino acids. The CDR3 reads CASISRVGNTIYF. The CDR3 DNA reads as TGTGCCAGCATAAGCAGGGTTGGAAACACCATATATTTT.

The chain combines TRBV21-1 with TRBJ1-2; the D segment call TRBD1 is taken from the table without a DNA check. TRBV21-1 is a pseudogene locus. CDR3 length equals 13 residues. As DNA, the CDR3 is TGTGCCACCGTCCGGGACAGGGGATCTGGCTACACCTTC. Its protein product is CATVRDRGSGYTF.

The chain couples TRBV6-5 to TRBJ1-1; 10 positions match TRBD1. This CDR3 spans 15 amino acids. CDR1 and CDR2 from the germline V gene are MNHEY and SVGAGI. The V and J ends lost 6 bases and 1 base, in that order; junction bases with no gene match: 5. For the CDR3, the DNA is TGTGCCAGCAGACCGGGACAGGGGTGGAACACTGAAGCTTTCTTT. Amino acids: CASRPGQGWNTEAFF.

J is TRBJ2-1 and V is TRBV7-8; 8 positions agree with TRBD2. Trimming removed 1 base from V and 1 base from J; junction bases left unmatched: 3. The V gene's germline CDR1 is SGHVS and CDR2 FQNEAQ. CDR3 size: 16 residues. This CDR3 reads CASSLERGLSYNEQFF. CDR3 DNA sequence: TGTGCCAGCAGCTTAGAGCGGGGGCTGTCCTACAATGAGCAGTTCTTC.

This chain links TRBV7-9 with TRBJ1-3; a possible D gene is TRBD1 (6 bases). This CDR3 is built from 16 residues. Germline loops: CDR1 SEHNR, CDR2 FQNEAQ (reference sequence). Trimming removed 5 bases from V and 2 bases from J, with 16 bases in between. The DNA for the CDR3 is TGTGCCAGCAGCCCACCACAGGGTATCACTGGAAACACCATATATTTT. This sequence encodes CASSPPQGITGNTIYF.

This chain uses TRBV7-9 with TRBJ2-1; the D gene is possibly TRBD2 (5 bases). CDR3 size: 14 residues. The V gene's germline CDR1 is SEHNR and CDR2 FQNEAQ (reference sequence). With 2 bases removed from V and 1 base from J, the gap between germline ends came to 6 bases. CDR3 loop: CASSLSGSYNEQFF. Here the CDR3 DNA reads TGTGCCAGCAGCTTATCGGGATCCTACAATGAGCAGTTCTTC.

This clone was detected a few times. The genes are TRBV7-2 and TRBJ1-5; D possibly corresponds to TRBD1 (5 bases). This CDR3 has 16 amino acids. Trimming left V 5 bases short and J 6 bases short, with 20 bases between. Germline values: CDR1 SGHTA, CDR2 FQGNSA. The CDR3 region has the DNA TGTGCCAGCAGCCCACAAACAGGTTTTGGAAGTCAGCCCCAGCATTTT. Protein product: CASSPQTGFGSQPQHF.